This TCR beta chain was found in a study of spatial heterogeneity in lung cancer. Study background: Among detected sequences, beta-chain ones consistently exceeded alpha-chain ones in number. From matched bulk RNA-seq came a T cell module score, which showed a strong correlation with TCR transcript counts in tumor regions.

Time point given: sample taken at primary tumor resection. Whole RNA came from tumor, nontumor lung or frozen PBMC and was sequenced without being sorted. The V gene's germline CDR1 is MGHRA and CDR2 YSYEKL. V was shortened by 0 bases and J by 5 bases, with 13 bases between the two germline ends. The CDR3 is made up of 15 amino acids. Comment on this clonotype: The antigen is not known.

TCRdb re-derived calls from the 5' RACE reads in MiXCR, one entry per CDR3 protein. Of 2,800 or so distinct CDR3 sequences listed, 45% to 50% were seen once; the top ten hold about 60%. Whole-study results and caveats: Within tumors, counts of expanded alpha and beta TCRs tracked tumor mutation counts.

The material was lung tumor tissue, obtained at surgery. The chain has TRBV4-1 and TRBJ1-1, with D perhaps TRBD1 (6 bases). This clonotype originated in a male donor with early-stage non-small cell lung cancer. The CDR3 nucleotides read TGCGCCAGCAGCCAAGAGGGGCAGGGGTGGACTGAAGCTTTCTTT. It codes for CASSQEGQGWTEAFF.